What follows are 16 T cell receptor beta chains derived from one specimen sequenced in a study of blood T cell repertoires in COVID-19. Sequenced by immunoSEQ multiplex PCR; TCRdb stores in-frame clones only, minus some. Here the sample spans a few hundred thousand clones, approximately 89% being singletons. Sequencing input: peripheral blood. These receptors came from a woman aged 60-70 years with COVID-19, enrolled during active disease.

In this sample, this clone turned up a few times. The chain is built from TRBV13 and TRBJ2-7, with D unclear. Trimming left V 0 bases short and J 0 bases short, with 9 bases between. There are 15 residues in the CDR3. Germline V gene lookup returns CDR1 PRHDT and CDR2 FYEKMQ (reference sequence). The CDR3 DNA follows: TGTGCCAGCAGCTTAGGACTATTGAGCTCCTACGAGCAGTACTTC. Residues: CASSLGLLSSYEQYF.

The chain couples TRBV18 to TRBJ1-1; possibly TRBD1 for D (5 bases). CDR3 length: 13 residues. Germline V gene lookup returns CDR1 KGHSH and CDR2 LQKENI. The germline V and J ends were trimmed by 9 bases and 0 bases, with 11 bases remaining between them. Here the CDR3 reads CASSTDMNTEAFF. CDR3 nucleotides: TGTGCCAGTTCGACAGATATGAACACTGAAGCTTTCTTT.

In this sample, this clone turned up a few times. The gene calls are TRBV4-1 and TRBJ1-6; D is perhaps TRBD1 (5 bases). V dropped 1 base and J dropped 5 bases, with 12 bases sitting between them. This CDR3 has 16 amino acids. The germline V gene has CDR1 MGHRA and CDR2 YSYEKL. The CDR3 here is CASSQGQGLNNSPLHF. CDR3 coding DNA: TGCGCCAGCAGCCAAGGGCAGGGTTTAAATAATTCACCCCTCCACTTT.

Only a few counts were recorded for this clone. The CDR3 reads CASSGDTFTEAFF. DNA for the CDR3: TGTGCCAGCAGTGGGGACACCTTCACTGAAGCTTTCTTT. The chain combines TRBV2 with TRBJ1-1, with TRBD1 as a possible D gene (6 bases). The CDR3 spans 13 residues. CDR1 and CDR2 from the germline V gene are SNHLY and FYNNEI. V lost 4 bases, J lost 4 bases, and 10 bases lay in between.

The chain couples TRBV19 to TRBJ1-6, with D unresolved. Germline V lookup: CDR1 LNHDA, CDR2 SQIVND (reference sequence). The CDR3 sequence is 13 residues long. V lost 7 bases, J lost 7 bases, and 11 bases lay in between. The CDR3 DNA reads as TGTGCCAGTAAACGGCCAGGCAATTCACCCCTCCACTTT. Translating it yields CASKRPGNSPLHF.

This clone turned up a few times. The chain combines TRBV5-1 with TRBJ2-7; D may be TRBD1 (6 bases). Germline lookup yields CDR1 SGHRS and CDR2 YFSETQ. This CDR3 contains 13 residues. The germline V and J ends were trimmed by 2 bases and 4 bases, with 10 bases remaining between them. In DNA, the CDR3 is TGCGCCAGCAGCTTTGAGGACAGTTACGAGCAGTACTTC. Amino acids: CASSFEDSYEQYF.

CDR3 sequence: CASSSLGGVNQPQHF. The CDR3 nucleotides are TGTGCCAGCAGCTCCCTAGGGGGGGTGAATCAGCCCCAGCATTTT. The chain links TRBV7-9 to TRBJ1-5; TRBD1 is a possible D gene (6 bases). This CDR3 is built from 15 residues. Germline-derived CDR1 and CDR2 are SEHNR and FQNEAQ (reference sequence). V was clipped by 4 bases and J by 4 bases, with 14 bases between them.

V usage is TRBV7-6 and J usage is TRBJ2-7, with 13 bases matching TRBD2. Germline V CDR1 and CDR2: SGHVS, FNYEAQ. The length of the CDR3 is 16 residues. The V and J ends lost 5 bases and 5 bases, in that order; junction bases with no gene match: 9. CDR3 loop: CASSTSTSGGANEQYF. CDR3 sequence (DNA): TGTGCCAGCAGCACCAGTACTAGCGGGGGGGCGAACGAGCAGTACTTC.

The chain couples TRBV12-3 or TRBV12-4 to TRBJ2-1; a weak D match, TRBD1 (6 bases). The CDR3 spans 13 residues. The V gene lost 7 bases and the J gene lost 5 bases, with 12 bases spanning the gap. The CDR3 spells CASIRQVNNEQFF. CDR3 DNA: TGTGCCAGCATTCGACAGGTAAACAATGAGCAGTTCTTC.

CDR3 in DNA: TGTGCCAGCAGTTTCGGGGGACTGGGGCCCGCTGACATTCAGTACTTC. Translated: CASSFGGLGPADIQYF. J is TRBJ2-4 and V is TRBV28; tentatively, D is TRBD2 (6 bases). The CDR3 extends over 16 amino acids. V was clipped by 3 bases and J by 8 bases, with 20 bases between them. Germline CDR1 MDHEN, CDR2 SYDVKM.

The V call is TRBV7-8, the J call TRBJ1-1; 8 nucleotides align to TRBD1. The germline gives CDR1 SGHVS, CDR2 FQNEAQ. J gave up 4 bases and V 5 bases, and 3 bases lay outside the gene matches. This CDR3 contains 13 residues. CDR3 amino acids: CASSDQGATEAFF. The CDR3, as DNA: TGTGCCAGCAGCGACCAGGGGGCCACTGAAGCTTTCTTT.

Concerning this clone: The CDR3 does not close with the conserved phenylalanine or tryptophan, likely indicating a read error. The limits of the CDR3 on the DNA are not certain, so only TCRdb's listed CDR3 is given. The V gene is TRBV27, the J gene TRBJ1-4; the D call TRBD1 from the table was never checked on the DNA. Germline-derived CDR1 and CDR2 are MNHEY and SMNVEV (reference sequence). The CDR3 region is 13 residues in length, termini included. The CDR3 region is CASSFLVQGAEWV.

The rearrangement links TRBV21-1 to TRBJ2-1; TRBD2 is taken as the D call from the table, unchecked against the DNA. TRBV21-1 represents a pseudogene. There are 14 residues in the CDR3. CDR3 amino acids: CASSKVRLAGPRVF. CDR3 nucleotide sequence: TGTGCCAGCAGCAAAGTACGGCTAGCGGGGCCCCGAGTCTTC.

The chain joins TRBV27 to TRBJ1-2, with D possibly matching TRBD1 (6 bases). Trimming removed 6 bases at V and 4 bases at J, with 12 bases between. This CDR3 contains 13 residues. Germline values: CDR1 MNHEY, CDR2 SMNVEV (reference sequence). The CDR3 region is CASSPTGLYGYTF. CDR3 bases: TGTGCCAGCAGCCCTACAGGGCTCTATGGCTACACCTTC.

The chain recombines TRBV19 with TRBJ1-5; no firm D call. V lost 7 bases to trimming and J lost 4 bases, with 11 bases between them. Germline CDR1 and CDR2: LNHDA and SQIVND (reference sequence). The length of the CDR3 is 13 residues. The CDR3 region is CASNTQLNQPQHF. The CDR3 DNA is TGTGCCAGTAACACACAGTTAAATCAGCCCCAGCATTTT.

The chain uses TRBV3-1 (or the pseudogene TRBV3-2) and TRBJ2-5; 8 bases line up with TRBD2. Germline CDR1 LGHDT, CDR2 YNNKEL (reference sequence). Trimming removed 4 bases from V and 5 bases from J; junction bases left unmatched: 18. There are 18 residues in the CDR3. The CDR3 protein is CASSPSRGAGAARETQYF. The CDR3 region has the DNA TGTGCCAGCAGCCCCTCTAGGGGAGCGGGGGCCGCCCGGGAGACCCAGTACTTC.